Listed below are T cell receptor beta chains from one sample, sequenced in a study of blood T cell repertoires in COVID-19. Sequenced by immunoSEQ multiplex PCR; TCRdb stores in-frame clones only, minus some. The sample lists roughly 110,000 clones; about 89% were seen once. The sequencing sample was made of peripheral blood. Receptors originate from a woman in her 30s with acute or convalescent COVID-19. Each CDR3 is given with its conserved first and last residue. D genes are given only for firm matches. The size of a clone is reported for some rows only, either as once, few or many, or as a class for expanded clones.

v_call	d_call	clone_size	j_call	cdr3_nt	cdr3_aa
TRBV29-1	TRBD1	NA	TRBJ2-7	TGCAGCGTTGATCAGACCGGGACAGCCTACGAGCAGTACTTC	CSVDQTGTAYEQYF
TRBV5-1	NA	NA	TRBJ2-3	TGCGCCAGCAGCTTGCACCCTGAGGATACGCAGTATTTT	CASSLHPEDTQYF
TRBV6-4	NA	NA	TRBJ1-1	TGTGCCAGCAGTGACGAGCCAGGGGAAAAAGCTTTCTTT	CASSDEPGEKAFF
TRBV6-2/TRBV6-3	TRBD2	NA	TRBJ2-5	TGTGCCAGCAGTTACGGTTTAGCGGGGGAGTTAGAGACCCAGTACTTC	CASSYGLAGELETQYF
TRBV5-1	NA	NA	TRBJ1-1	TGCGCCAGCAGCTTAGAGGCCCTGAACACTGAAGCTTTCTTT	CASSLEALNTEAFF
TRBV9	NA	NA	TRBJ2-2	TGTGCCAGCAACGCGGGGAACACCGGGGAGCTGTTTTTT	CASNAGNTGELFF
TRBV28	TRBD1	once	TRBJ1-2	TGTGCCAGCAGTTCGGCCCTGCAGGGGGACTATGGCTACACCTTC	CASSSALQGDYGYTF
TRBV12-5	NA	NA	TRBJ1-1	TGTGCTAGTGGTTTGTATCCCCAGGTTAGTGGGTCTGAAGCTTTCTTT	CASGLYPQVSGSEAFF
TRBV6-5	NA	NA	TRBJ2-1	TGTGCCAGCAGTTACGGCCAGGGTTCTTACAATGAGCAGTTCTTC	CASSYGQGSYNEQFF
TRBV5-4	NA	once	TRBJ1-3	TGTGCCAGCAGGGGAGACGGTTACTCTGGAAACACCATATATTTT	CASRGDGYSGNTIYF
TRBV6-5	TRBD1	NA	TRBJ1-5	TGTGCCAGCAGCCGGGGGACAGGAGGGCAGCCCCAGCATTTT	CASSRGTGGQPQHF
TRBV12-3/TRBV12-4	NA	NA	TRBJ1-2	TGTGCCAGCAGCCTAGGGGCTTTCGGAGGCTACACCTTC	CASSLGAFGGYTF
TRBV30	TRBD2	once	TRBJ2-7	TGTGCCTGGAGCCTAAGCGGGACCTCCTACGAGCAGTACTTC	CAWSLSGTSYEQYF
TRBV30	NA	NA	TRBJ1-6	TGTGCCTGGAGTGTATCGGGGATTAATTCACCCCTCCACTTT	CAWSVSGINSPLHF